The T cell receptor beta chain described here comes from a study of T cell changes during pregnancy in multiple sclerosis. V shed 3 bases and J shed 3 bases, with 15 bases lying between them. Germline V gene data show CDR1 as SGHTA and CDR2 as FQGNSA. The CDR3 consists of 15 residues. Some clones are missing from TCRdb's copy, which holds only in-frame ones; the method was immunoSEQ multiplex PCR. The sample includes about 80,000 clones, 92% of them seen just once. This sequence was found in a female donor with multiple sclerosis, enrolled in a pregnancy study. The J gene is TRBJ2-7, the V gene TRBV7-2; perhaps TRBD2 as D (5 bases). Source: peripheral blood, taken before pregnancy. Written as DNA, the CDR3 is TGTGCCAGCAGCTTCGGAGGCTGGGATGGCTACGAGCAGTACTTC. It yields the protein CASSFGGWDGYEQYF.